The 6 T cell receptor beta chains reported below all come from one sample, sequenced in a study of T cell responses to AZD1222 COVID-19 vaccine. This table comes from immunoSEQ multiplex PCR, and its TCRdb copy is limited to in-frame clones, with some not included. Found here are some 150,000 clones, about 90% of them singletons; the top ten hold 4.4%. Sample: peripheral blood, taken on day 0 of MenACWY control vaccination. These receptors came from an adult in good health.

In its sample, this clone was seen a few times. The chain joins TRBV29-1 to TRBJ2-1; 8 bases map to TRBD2. Germline V gene data show CDR1 as SQVTM and CDR2 as ANQGSEA. The CDR3 spans 14 residues. Trimming took 7 bases from V and 8 from J; bases not matched to a gene: 13. CDR3: CSAKVGSGIYEQFF. The DNA for the CDR3 is TGCAGCGCCAAGGTTGGTAGCGGGATCTATGAGCAGTTCTTC.

The chain combines TRBV19 with TRBJ2-1, with 12 nucleotides matching TRBD2. The CDR3 contains 15 residues. Looked up from germline, CDR1 is LNHDA and CDR2 is SQIVND (reference sequence). The trim removed 5 bases at V and 5 bases at J, leaving 4 bases unmatched. The CDR3 DNA reads TGTGCCAGTAGTTTCACTAGCGGGAGGAACAATGAGCAGTTCTTC. It specifies CASSFTSGRNNEQFF.

This chain connects TRBV27 to TRBJ2-1, with TRBD2 matching 7 bases. J was trimmed by 7 bases and V by 2 bases; bases with no gene match: 11. There are 16 residues in the CDR3. CDR1 is MNHEY, CDR2 SMNVEV, per germline (reference sequence). The CDR3 sequence: CASSLKRDPTGNEQFF. The DNA for the CDR3 is TGTGCCAGCAGTTTAAAGCGGGATCCGACGGGGAATGAGCAGTTCTTC.

The chain uses TRBV4-3 and TRBJ1-4, with no clear D. The CDR3 is made up of 15 amino acids. V lost 4 bases and J 0 bases, leaving 9 bases between the germline ends. The germline V gene has CDR1 LGHNA and CDR2 YSLEER. CDR3 coding DNA: TGCGCCAGCAGCCGCCAGTTTGCAACTAATGAAAAACTGTTTTTT. Protein sequence: CASSRQFATNEKLFF.

This clone was seen more than once but under ten times. The V and J genes are TRBV20-1 and TRBJ2-7; D is undetermined. From germline, CDR1 is DFQATT and CDR2 SNEGSKA (reference sequence). This CDR3 has 12 amino acids. Trimming removed 3 bases from V and 1 base from J, with 7 bases in between. CDR3 bases: TGCAGTGCTAGTGCCCAATCCTACGAGCAGTACTTC. It is translated as CSASAQSYEQYF.

J is TRBJ2-1 and V is TRBV9; D unresolved. From germline, CDR1 is SGDLS and CDR2 YYNGEE. This CDR3 spans 14 amino acids. With 0 bases removed from V and 2 bases from J, the gap between germline ends came to 6 bases. The CDR3 loop reads CASSVVDTYNEQFF. Written as DNA, the CDR3 is TGTGCCAGCAGCGTAGTTGACACCTACAATGAGCAGTTCTTC.